One sample yielded the 30 T cell receptor beta chains listed below, sequenced in a study of blood T cells in healthy people across ages. Combining a sample-barcoded 5' primer with a J-beta primer mix, a second PCR ran for roughly 7 to 12 cycles. TCRdb recomputed calls from the 5' RACE reads with MiXCR, one row per CDR3 protein. Of some 1 million distinct CDR3 sequences listed, 45% are singletons. Sequenced sample: blood. These receptors were collected from a woman in her sixties or seventies in good health.

In DNA form, the CDR3 reads TGCGCCAGCAGCCAAGATACCTGGACTAGCGGGAGTTTCCCCACCTACGAGCAGTACTTC. It specifies CASSQDTWTSGSFPTYEQYF. The chain carries TRBV4-1 and TRBJ2-7; 13 bases align to TRBD2. Germline V CDR1 and CDR2: MGHRA, YSYEKL. CDR3 length equals 20 residues. The V and J ends lost 0 bases and 2 bases, in that order; junction bases with no gene match: 13.

The V call is TRBV7-8, the J call TRBJ1-3; D may be TRBD1 (5 bases). Germline CDR1 is SGHVS and CDR2 is FQNEAQ. CDR3 size: 15 residues. The V end lost 5 bases, the J end lost 4 bases, and 15 bases lay between the germline ends. CDR3 protein: CASSVRLGAGNTIYF. The CDR3 nucleotides read TGTGCCAGCAGCGTACGCCTCGGGGCGGGAAACACCATATATTTT.

There are a few counts of this clonotype. The J gene is TRBJ2-1, the V gene TRBV2; TRBD1 matches at 8 bases. The CDR3 is 15 amino acids. Germline loops: CDR1 SNHLY, CDR2 FYNNEI. V lost 5 bases and J lost 3; bases outside the gene matches: 6. The CDR3 protein is CASSKTGADYNEQFF. In DNA form, the CDR3 reads TGTGCCAGCAGTAAGACAGGGGCCGACTACAATGAGCAGTTCTTC.

DNA of the CDR3: TGCGCCTCCCGGGCGTCAGGGACCTACAATGAGCAGTACTTC. It translates to CASRASGTYNEQYF. The V and J genes are TRBV5-1 and TRBJ2-1; the D call may be TRBD1 or TRBD2 (5 bases each). The tail of the sequence fits TRBJ2-7 better, so the J call may be wrong. CDR1 is SGHRS and CDR2 is YFSETQ in the germline V gene. CDR3 length: 14 amino acids.

The V gene is TRBV5-1, the J gene TRBJ1-1, with 9 positions matching TRBD1. In germline, CDR1 is SGHRS, CDR2 YFSETQ. There are 16 residues in the CDR3. With V trimmed by 0 bases and J by 5 bases, 8 bases remained unmatched. This CDR3 is CASSLEPGQGWTEAFF. The CDR3 region has the DNA TGCGCCAGCAGCTTGGAACCGGGACAGGGATGGACTGAAGCTTTCTTT.

This clonotype turned up a few times. The V call is TRBV27, the J call TRBJ2-3; 8 bases agree with TRBD1. Germline values: CDR1 MNHEY, CDR2 SMNVEV (reference sequence). Germline trimming cut 5 bases from V and 2 bases from J; bases unmatched to any gene: 6. This CDR3 comprises 15 residues. The DNA of the CDR3 is TGTGCCAGCAGTCTCCGGGACAGGCCCACAGATACGCAGTATTTT. Protein: CASSLRDRPTDTQYF.

The chain employs TRBV4-1 and TRBJ2-5, with 7 positions matching TRBD2. V lost 1 base and J lost 3; bases outside the gene matches: 11. There are 17 residues in the CDR3. The V gene's germline CDR1 is MGHRA and CDR2 YSYEKL. The CDR3, as DNA: TGCGCCAGCAGCCAAGCTTCCGGAGGGAGGGCCGAAGAGACCCAGTACTTC. Translating it yields CASSQASGGRAEETQYF.

The chain's CDR3 is CASSRGGGLAGELKSSYEQYF. The CDR3 region has the DNA TGTGCCAGCAGCCGAGGGGGAGGACTAGCGGGAGAACTGAAGAGCTCCTACGAGCAGTACTTC. The chain recombines TRBV6-1 with TRBJ2-7; 13 nucleotides align to TRBD2. This CDR3 spans 21 amino acids. Germline CDR1 and CDR2: MNHNS and SASEGT. Unmatched junction bases numbered 20, after V lost 6 bases and J lost 0 bases.

This rearrangement joins TRBV12-3 or TRBV12-4 to TRBJ2-5; 9 nucleotides match TRBD1. TRBJ2-4 matches the DNA end more closely, so the J call is doubtful. The CDR3 is made up of 15 amino acids. In DNA form, the CDR3 reads TGTGCCAGCAGACATACAGGGGGCACTGAAAACATTCAGTACTTC. It encodes CASRHTGGTENIQYF.

In this sample, this clonotype turned up a few times. V and J are TRBV28 and TRBJ2-7; 12 bases map to TRBD2. CDR3 length equals 18 residues. Trimming at V came to 6 bases and at J to 3 bases, leaving 15 bases not matched to a gene. Germline assignment: CDR1 MDHEN and CDR2 SYDVKM. This CDR3 is CASRGGGLAGSLSYEQYF. CDR3 DNA sequence: TGTGCCAGCAGGGGGGGTGGACTAGCGGGATCACTCAGCTACGAGCAGTACTTC.

In this sample, this clonotype turned up a few times. As DNA, the CDR3 is TGCAGCGTTGGAAGCAATCAGCCCCAGCATTTT. This encodes CSVGSNQPQHF. The rearrangement joins TRBV29-1 to TRBJ1-5; D is unclear. The V end was cut by 4 bases, the J end by 1 base, with 2 bases between. The germline CDR1 and CDR2 sequences are SQVTM and ANQGSEA. The CDR3 length is 11 residues.

About this clonotype: This clone may be a read error of a much larger clone one base away. The chain has TRBV2 and TRBJ2-3; D remains unclear. The germline V and J ends were trimmed by 5 bases and 1 base, with 7 bases remaining between them. CDR3 size: 13 residues. Germline V lookup: CDR1 SNHLY, CDR2 FYNNEI. The CDR3 DNA sequence: TGTGCCAGCAGTAAAGTAGGCACAGATACGCAGTATTTT. Translating it yields CASSKVGTDTQYF.

V gene TRBV5-5 combines with J gene TRBJ2-3, with 8 nucleotides matching TRBD2. Trimming took 2 bases from V and 6 from J; bases not matched to a gene: 5. Germline CDR1 is SGHKS and CDR2 is YYEKEE (reference sequence). The CDR3 covers 14 residues. The CDR3: CASSFFSGADTQYF. CDR3 coding DNA: TGTGCCAGCAGCTTCTTTAGCGGGGCGGATACGCAGTATTTT.

This chain uses TRBV18 with TRBJ2-5; weak D call: TRBD1 (5 bases). With 2 bases removed from V and 11 bases from J, the gap between germline ends came to 21 bases. The germline V gene has CDR1 KGHSH and CDR2 LQKENI. This CDR3 spans 15 amino acids. CDR3 region: CASSPGAAPLDEQYF. DNA of the CDR3: TGTGCCAGCTCACCAGGGGCAGCGCCGTTGGATGAGCAGTACTTC. The whole variable domain, remainder taken from reference TRBV18 and TRBJ2-5, is NAGVMQNPRHLVRRRGQEARLRCSPMKGHSHVYWYRQLPEEGLKFMVYLQKENIIDESGMPKERFSAEFPKEGPSILRIQQVVRGDSAAYFCASSPGAAPLDEQYFGPGTRLLVL.

This clonotype was picked up a small number of times. The rearrangement links TRBV9 to TRBJ1-5; D call uncertain. This CDR3 spans 15 amino acids. Germline V gene sequence: CDR1 SGDLS, CDR2 YYNGEE. Trimming pared 4 bases from V and 0 bases from J, leaving 11 bases between. The CDR3 coding sequence is TGTGCCAGCAGCACGTCACCCCATAGCAATCAGCCCCAGCATTTT. Encoded protein: CASSTSPHSNQPQHF.

The rearrangement uses TRBV3-1 and TRBJ2-7; 7 bases are shared with TRBD1. The CDR3 totals 16 residues. The junction had 9 bases not matched to a gene; V was cut back by 0 bases and J by 4 bases. Germline V lookup: CDR1 LGHDT, CDR2 YNNKEL (reference sequence). The CDR3 loop reads CASSQEVGQFVYEQYF. CDR3 DNA sequence: TGTGCCAGCAGCCAAGAGGTGGGACAGTTCGTTTACGAGCAGTACTTC.

The chain uses TRBV14 and TRBJ1-1; 9 nucleotides line up with TRBD1. This CDR3 spans 17 amino acids. Germline V gene lookup returns CDR1 SGHDN and CDR2 FVKESK. Germline trimming cut 2 bases from V and 0 bases from J; bases unmatched to any gene: 7. The CDR3 DNA reads TGTGCCAGCAGCCAAAGAGGGACAGGGATGTTGAACACTGAAGCTTTCTTT. This gives the protein CASSQRGTGMLNTEAFF.

Only a few counts were recorded for this clonotype. The rearrangement uses TRBV20-1 and TRBJ2-1; D uncertain. V lost 5 bases and J lost 4, with 12 bases in between. The CDR3 covers 13 residues. Per germline, CDR1 DFQATT and CDR2 SNEGSKA (reference sequence). The CDR3 DNA reads TGCAGTGCTCGGAACGACCGTTACAATGAGCAGTTCTTC. As protein: CSARNDRYNEQFF.

The table lists this clonotype with a few counts. An end of the junction does not agree with germline; a read error may underlie this. The V gene is TRBV5-1, the J gene TRBJ2-5; 9 bases agree with TRBD1. The CDR3 has 16 residues. Germline CDR1 SGHRS, CDR2 YFSETQ. The CDR3 protein is CASSLGPGQGRETQYF. The CDR3 DNA sequence: TGCGCCAGCAGCTTGGGCCCGGGACAGGGTCGGGAGACCCAGTATTTC.

This clonotype appeared once. The chain couples TRBV29-1 to TRBJ1-2; D remains unclear. The CDR3 sequence is 17 residues long. CDR1 and CDR2 from the germline V gene are SQVTM and ANQGSEA. The V gene lost 2 bases and the J gene lost 4 bases, with 23 bases spanning the gap. The CDR3 DNA is TGCAGCGTTGAACCGTTGGGCCGGAACATGAATCCCTATGGCTACACCTTC. Translation gives CSVEPLGRNMNPYGYTF. The variable domain in full, with the rest retrieved from reference TRBV29-1 and TRBJ1-2, is SAVISQKPSRDICQRGTSLTIQCQVDSQVTMMFWYRQQPGQSLTLIATANQGSEATYESGFVIDKFPISRPNLTFSTLTVSNMSPEDSSIYLCSVEPLGRNMNPYGYTFGSGTRLTVV.

The V and J genes are TRBV6-5 and TRBJ1-1, with D hard to call. This CDR3 region has 13 residues. The germline V and J ends were trimmed by 2 bases and 6 bases, with 10 bases remaining between them. Per germline, CDR1 MNHEY and CDR2 SVGAGI. CDR3 bases: TGTGCCAGCAGTTACGATCCCCTAGCTGAAGCTTTCTTT. Translated, it gives CASSYDPLAEAFF.

This clonotype was picked up a small number of times. The V gene is TRBV4-1, the J gene TRBJ2-6, with 7 bases matching TRBD2. CDR3 length: 21 amino acids. With V trimmed by 1 base and J by 0 bases, 15 bases remained unmatched. Germline-derived CDR1 and CDR2 are MGHRA and YSYEKL. The CDR3 DNA reads as TGCGCCAGCAGCCAAGCCACCCATGGGGGGGGGATCAACTCTGGGGCCAACGTCCTGACTTTC. Translation: CASSQATHGGGINSGANVLTF.

This rearrangement joins TRBV6-6 to TRBJ2-1, with D possibly being TRBD1 or TRBD2 (6 bases each). From germline, CDR1 is MNHNY and CDR2 SVGAGI (reference sequence). This CDR3 contains 17 residues. The ends were cut back, 5 bases at V and 0 bases at J, with 17 bases in the middle. CDR3 loop: CASSPTGTHYSYNEQFF. The DNA of the CDR3 is TGTGCCAGCAGTCCCACAGGGACTCACTACTCCTACAATGAGCAGTTCTTC.

The chain links TRBV2 to TRBJ1-5; 9 positions match TRBD1. There are 14 residues in the CDR3. V gave up 8 bases and J gave up 5 bases; unmatched junction bases: 7. Looked up from germline, CDR1 is SNHLY and CDR2 is FYNNEI. The CDR3 DNA reads as TGTGCCAGCGGGGACAGGGTGGAAGATCAGCCCCAGCATTTT. Residues: CASGDRVEDQPQHF.

This rearrangement joins TRBV6-5 to TRBJ1-2; D uncertain. With 6 bases removed from V and 1 base from J, the gap between germline ends came to 6 bases. The CDR3 has 12 residues. The germline CDR1 and CDR2 sequences are MNHEY and SVGAGI. The CDR3 bases are TGTGCCAGCAGGAGTCTTAACTATGGCTACACCTTC. Amino acids: CASRSLNYGYTF.

At least ten counts were recorded for this clonotype. The rearrangement links TRBV27 to TRBJ2-5; 11 bases align to TRBD1. CDR1 and CDR2 from the germline V gene are MNHEY and SMNVEV (reference sequence). The ends lost 6 bases at V and 13 bases at J; junction bases unmatched: 7. CDR3 size: 12 residues. The CDR3 DNA reads TGTGCCAGCAGAGGGGACAGGGGGGAAATGTACTTC. Its protein is CASRGDRGEMYF.

The gene calls are TRBV11-2 and TRBJ2-1; 10 bases fit TRBD2. This CDR3 is built from 15 residues. Germline V gene lookup returns CDR1 SGHAT and CDR2 FQNNGV. After removal of 5 bases from V and 7 bases from J, the junction contained 8 bases not matched to a gene. CDR3 sequence reads: CASSKQPLAGNEQFF. The CDR3 nucleotides read TGTGCCAGCAGCAAGCAACCACTAGCGGGGAATGAGCAGTTCTTC.

This clonotype was seen a handful of times. The chain has TRBV7-9 and TRBJ2-3; D ambiguous. Looked up from germline, CDR1 is SEHNR and CDR2 is FQNEAQ (reference sequence). The CDR3 has 20 residues. The V end was cut by 5 bases, the J end by 1 base, with 28 bases between. CDR3 in amino acids: CASSPHVGGRSLLRTDTQYF. As DNA, the CDR3 is TGTGCCAGCAGCCCGCATGTAGGCGGCCGAAGCTTATTACGCACAGATACGCAGTATTTT.

The chain joins TRBV15 to TRBJ2-7, with 7 bases identical to TRBD1. This CDR3 comprises 13 residues. J was trimmed by 5 bases and V by 1 base; bases with no gene match: 2. Germline V gives CDR1 LNHNV, CDR2 YYDKDF (reference sequence). CDR3 loop: CATSRGTGDEQYF. The CDR3 nucleotides are TGTGCCACCAGCAGAGGTACAGGGGACGAGCAGTACTTC.

The chain has TRBV20-1 and TRBJ2-7; the D call may be TRBD1 or TRBD2 (6 bases each). The J call is in doubt because the DNA end fits TRBJ2-5 better. The CDR3 covers 11 residues. Per the germline V gene, CDR1 is DFQATT and CDR2 is SNEGSKA (reference sequence). The DNA of the CDR3 is TGCAGTAGGGGGGCGGGAGAGACCCAGTACTTC. Translated: CSRGAGETQYF.